What follows is one T cell receptor (beta chain) and its context. This sample was taken from a study of control samples from healthy donors and cancer patients. Trimming cost V 7 bases and J 0 bases, with 18 bases left between them. There are 16 residues in the CDR3. Germline V CDR1 and CDR2: SGHTA, FQGNSA. Assay used: immunoSEQ multiplex PCR; TCRdb lists only in-frame clones, some missing. Here the sample spans roughly 220,000 clones, roughly 94% being singletons. The source of this sequence is a man over 45 in good health. This chain connects TRBV7-2 to TRBJ1-1, with D perhaps TRBD1 (5 bases). Source material: blood. The CDR3 is CASTIAGTSMNTEAFF. The CDR3 region has the DNA TGTGCCAGCACCATTGCGGGGACCTCTATGAACACTGAAGCTTTCTTT.